The 22 T cell receptor beta chains given below trace back to one sample, sequenced in a study of PD-1 blockade in classical Hodgkin lymphoma. There was relapse after autologous stem cell transplantation in every patient, and there was variation in brentuximab vedotin exposure. Produced via immunoSEQ multiplex PCR; TCRdb's table is partial and in-frame only. This table holds thousands of clones, about 83% found once. This specimen was peripheral blood mononuclear cells (PBMCs), taken at baseline. The receptors derive from a human donor with classical Hodgkin lymphoma.

The rearrangement joins TRBV15 to TRBJ2-7, with D possibly being TRBD1 (6 bases). The length of the CDR3 is 15 residues. With 2 bases removed from V and 2 bases from J, the gap between germline ends came to 13 bases. Germline CDR1 LNHNV, CDR2 YYDKDF (reference sequence). Written as DNA, the CDR3 is TGTGCCACCAGCAGACCGGGACACCAAACCTACGAGCAGTACTTC. This encodes CATSRPGHQTYEQYF.

J is TRBJ1-1 and V is TRBV11-2; D gene unclear. Trimming removed 0 bases at V and 4 bases at J, with 12 bases between. The CDR3 totals 15 residues. Germline values: CDR1 SGHAT, CDR2 FQNNGV. This CDR3 reads CASSLDRVYGTEAFF. The CDR3 DNA sequence: TGTGCCAGCAGCTTAGACCGGGTGTACGGCACTGAAGCTTTCTTT.

This clone was counted a single time. The rearrangement links TRBV2 to TRBJ2-7; D gene unclear. V lost 6 bases to trimming and J lost 4 bases, with 4 bases between them. Looked up from germline, CDR1 is SNHLY and CDR2 is FYNNEI. The CDR3 extends over 10 amino acids. CDR3 nucleotide sequence: TGTGCCAGCAGCCTTTACGAGCAGTACTTC. Protein sequence: CASSLYEQYF. Combining the CDR3 with reference TRBV2 and TRBJ2-7 gives the whole variable domain EPEVTQTPSHQVTQMGQEVILRCVPISNHLYFYWYRQILGQKVEFLVSFYNNEISEKSEIFDDQFSVERPDGSNFTLKIRSTKLEDSAMYFCASSLYEQYFGPGTRLTVT.

CDR3 in amino acids: CASSYQGYWNTEAFF. The CDR3 DNA sequence: TGTGCCAGCAGTTATCAGGGTTATTGGAACACTGAAGCTTTCTTT. The V and J genes are TRBV27 and TRBJ1-1; tentative D call: TRBD1 (5 bases). CDR1 MNHEY and CDR2 SMNVEV come from the germline V gene (reference sequence). Trimming removed 4 bases from V and 1 base from J, with 13 bases in between. CDR3 length equals 15 residues.

This sequence joins TRBV30 and TRBJ1-5; TRBD1 matches at 7 bases. The CDR3 runs to 15 residues. CDR1 and CDR2 (germline): GTSNPN, SVGIG (reference sequence). The V and J ends lost 1 base and 5 bases, in that order; junction bases with no gene match: 8. The CDR3 sequence is CAWSGPGGSHQPQHF. Written as DNA, the CDR3 is TGTGCCTGGAGTGGCCCAGGGGGGTCCCATCAGCCCCAGCATTTT.

This rearrangement joins TRBV18 to TRBJ2-7, with 7 nucleotides matching TRBD1. V trimming: 4 bases; J trimming: 0 bases; junction bases outside the gene matches: 3. The CDR3 totals 14 residues. Germline V lookup: CDR1 KGHSH, CDR2 LQKENI. CDR3 sequence reads: CASSLRDSSYEQYF. In DNA, the CDR3 is TGTGCCAGCTCACTGAGGGACAGCTCCTACGAGCAGTACTTC.

The V call is TRBV29-1, the J call TRBJ2-1; the match to TRBD2 covers 10 bases. The CDR3 has 14 amino acids. The ends lost 5 bases at V and 6 bases at J; junction bases unmatched: 7. The germline V gene has CDR1 SQVTM and CDR2 ANQGSEA. The CDR3 here is CSVKREGLFNEQFF. The CDR3 coding sequence is TGCAGCGTTAAGCGGGAGGGCCTTTTCAATGAGCAGTTCTTC.

The J gene is TRBJ2-1, the V gene TRBV21-1; TRBD2 is the table's D call and was not checked against the DNA. TRBV21-1 is marked as a pseudogene. The CDR3 totals 22 residues. The chain's CDR3 is CASSKSVAGVSGRVMWDNEQFF. DNA for the CDR3: TGTGCCAGCAGCAAATCGGTAGCTGGGGTTAGCGGGAGGGTTATGTGGGATAATGAGCAGTTCTTC.

Here the CDR3 DNA reads TGTGCCAGCAGCTTAAAGGGGTCCGCTGAAGCTTTCTTT. This sequence encodes CASSLKGSAEAFF. V gene TRBV7-3 combines with J gene TRBJ1-1, with D maybe TRBD1 (5 bases). The germline CDR1 and CDR2 sequences are SGHTA and FQGTGA. There are 13 residues in the CDR3. The ends were cut back, 1 base at V and 6 bases at J, with 9 bases in the middle.

The chain carries TRBV4-1 and TRBJ2-3, with 16 bases lining up with TRBD2. Germline V gene sequence: CDR1 MGHRA, CDR2 YSYEKL. V shed 4 bases, J shed 2 bases, and the junction held 15 bases outside the gene matches. The CDR3 is made up of 21 amino acids. The CDR3 region is CASSREISGTSGRANTDTQYF. CDR3 sequence (DNA): TGCGCCAGCAGCCGCGAGATTTCCGGGACTAGCGGGAGGGCCAACACAGATACGCAGTATTTT.

The gene calls are TRBV5-1 and TRBJ2-1, with D tentatively TRBD2 (6 bases). V was pared by 4 bases and J by 4 bases, with 24 bases between. The CDR3 extends over 18 amino acids. Germline V gene sequence: CDR1 SGHRS, CDR2 YFSETQ. The CDR3 region is CASSPGPRRDRMYNEQFF. As DNA, the CDR3 is TGCGCCAGCAGCCCAGGTCCGCGGAGGGACCGAATGTACAATGAGCAGTTCTTC.

By proportion, this clone is medium-sized. This chain connects TRBV27 to TRBJ2-7, with D possibly matching TRBD1 (5 bases). Germline loops: CDR1 MNHEY, CDR2 SMNVEV (reference sequence). V lost 4 bases, J lost 2 bases, and 15 bases lay in between. This CDR3 has 15 amino acids. The DNA of the CDR3 is TGTGCCAGCAGTTACCGAGATCAGGGAACCTACGAGCAGTACTTC. Its translation is CASSYRDQGTYEQYF.

The chain uses TRBV27 and TRBJ2-1; 10 nucleotides agree with TRBD2. The CDR3 is 15 residues long. The germline V gene has CDR1 MNHEY and CDR2 SMNVEV (reference sequence). The V and J ends lost 2 bases and 5 bases, in that order; junction bases with no gene match: 3. The CDR3 is CASSLRLAGDNEQFF. Here the CDR3 DNA reads TGTGCCAGCAGTTTAAGGCTAGCGGGAGACAATGAGCAGTTCTTC.

The chain uses TRBV6-5 and TRBJ1-6, with 9 bases lining up with TRBD1. CDR1 is MNHEY and CDR2 is SVGAGI in the germline V gene. Unmatched junction bases numbered 7, after V lost 5 bases and J lost 8 bases. The CDR3 spans 15 residues. CDR3 in amino acids: CASSAGTGLYSPLHF. CDR3 sequence (DNA): TGTGCCAGCAGTGCCGGGACAGGGTTATATTCACCCCTCCACTTT.

This clone was observed once. The chain recombines TRBV18 with TRBJ2-7; D may be TRBD2 (6 bases). CDR3 size: 14 residues. V lost 2 bases, J lost 7 bases, and 15 bases lay in between. Per the germline V gene, CDR1 is KGHSH and CDR2 is LQKENI. The CDR3 loop reads CASSPLGGTGEQYF. Here the CDR3 DNA reads TGTGCCAGCTCACCATTGGGGGGAACTGGAGAGCAGTACTTC. The whole variable domain, filled in from reference TRBV18 and TRBJ2-7, reads NAGVMQNPRHLVRRRGQEARLRCSPMKGHSHVYWYRQLPEEGLKFMVYLQKENIIDESGMPKERFSAEFPKEGPSILRIQQVVRGDSAAYFCASSPLGGTGEQYFGPGTRLTVT.

V gene TRBV18 combines with J gene TRBJ2-1, with TRBD2 identical over 11 bases. Germline trimming cut 1 base from V and 8 bases from J; bases unmatched to any gene: 13. The CDR3 sequence is 18 residues long. CDR1 is KGHSH, CDR2 LQKENI, per germline. DNA of the CDR3: TGTGCCAGCTCACCACAATCCTCTTTGATAGCGGGAGGGCATGAGCAGTTCTTC. Translation: CASSPQSSLIAGGHEQFF.

The genes are TRBV28 and TRBJ1-1; D might be TRBD1 (5 bases). V dropped 1 base and J dropped 6 bases, with 18 bases sitting between them. The germline V gene encodes CDR1 MDHEN and CDR2 SYDVKM. The length of the CDR3 is 16 residues. The CDR3 coding sequence is TGTGCCAGCAGTTTATTACCGACAGCCCTGAAGGCTGAAGCTTTCTTT. It encodes CASSLLPTALKAEAFF.

This clone has only one observation. The chain couples TRBV18 to TRBJ1-2, with 9 bases fitting TRBD1. V gave up 2 bases and J gave up 4 bases; unmatched junction bases: 2. The CDR3 consists of 14 residues. CDR1 is KGHSH and CDR2 is LQKENI in the germline V gene. The CDR3 reads CASSPSGQGYGYTF. Written as DNA, the CDR3 is TGTGCCAGCTCACCATCGGGACAGGGCTATGGCTACACCTTC.

This CDR3 reads CASSLGAPRETQYF. The CDR3 DNA reads TGTGCCAGCAGTCTCGGGGCCCCCCGTGAGACCCAGTACTTC. The chain is built from TRBV6-6 and TRBJ2-5, with D perhaps matching TRBD1 or TRBD2 (5 bases each). Germline CDR1 reads MNHNY; CDR2 reads SVGAGI (reference sequence). The CDR3 has 14 residues. The ends were cut back, 5 bases at V and 5 bases at J, with 15 bases in the middle.

The chain recombines TRBV19 with TRBJ2-7, with 8 bases identical to TRBD2. The ends lost 4 bases at V and 2 bases at J; junction bases unmatched: 22. The CDR3 is 20 amino acids. Germline values: CDR1 LNHDA, CDR2 SQIVND (reference sequence). This chain's CDR3 is CASSNRDYSPKAGATYEQYF. In DNA form, the CDR3 reads TGTGCCAGTAGTAACAGGGATTACTCCCCGAAAGCGGGAGCAACCTACGAGCAGTACTTC.

V and J are TRBV18 and TRBJ2-7, with a possible D match to TRBD2 (6 bases). Trimming removed 6 bases at V and 3 bases at J, with 15 bases between. CDR1 and CDR2 from the germline V gene are KGHSH and LQKENI. CDR3 size: 14 residues. DNA of the CDR3: TGTGCCAGCTCTTCCAAAGCGGGTTTCTACGAGCAGTACTTC. This translates into CASSSKAGFYEQYF.

This clone was picked up a small number of times. V and J are TRBV6-6 and TRBJ1-1; D is uncertain. Between the trimmed V and J ends, which lost 0 bases and 5 bases, there was a span of 7 bases. The CDR3 contains 13 residues. Germline V gene sequence: CDR1 MNHNY, CDR2 SVGAGI (reference sequence). CDR3 sequence (DNA): TGTGCCAGCAGTTACTCCGCGGGTACTGAAGCTTTCTTT. It encodes CASSYSAGTEAFF.